The 24 T cell receptor beta chains presented below share a single source sample, sequenced in a study of monozygotic twins with inflammatory bowel disease. TCRdb reprocessed the 5' RACE reads; each CDR3 protein has one entry and no DNA is given. The listing contains a few hundred thousand distinct CDR3 sequences. Sequenced sample: blood. The receptors were sampled from a human donor with ulcerative colitis or Crohn's disease, or a healthy co-twin of an affected twin (not recorded which).

This sequence joins TRBV28 and TRBJ1-1. Germline V gene data show CDR1 as MDHEN and CDR2 as SYDVKM. This CDR3 region has 14 residues. The CDR3 region is CASPPPVGDTEAFF.

The chain links TRBV24-1 to TRBJ2-1. The CDR3 length is 16 residues. CDR1 KGHDR and CDR2 SFDVKD come from the germline V gene. CDR3 residues: CATSDSTGSSYNEQFF.

V is TRBV18 and J is TRBJ2-7; TCRdb's D gene call, TRBD1, goes unchecked for lack of DNA. Germline V lookup: CDR1 KGHSH, CDR2 LQKENI. CDR3 length equals 16 residues. This CDR3 reads CASSPRTGHDRYKQYF.

V is TRBV11-2 and J is TRBJ1-6; TCRdb selects TRBD1, and the lack of DNA leaves this call unchecked. CDR1 and CDR2 from the germline V gene are SGHAT and FQNNGV. This CDR3 is built from 15 residues. CDR3 amino acids: CASSFNPENNSPLHF.

The chain links TRBV7-2 to TRBJ2-7. Germline V gene data show CDR1 as SGHTA and CDR2 as FQGNSA. The CDR3 consists of 17 residues. The CDR3 here is CASSLAGVWGTSYEQYF.

The chain employs TRBV7-9 and TRBJ2-3. The CDR3 spans 11 residues. Per germline, CDR1 SEHNR and CDR2 FQNEAQ (reference sequence). Here the CDR3 reads CASSIGDPRYF.

V gene TRBV20-1 combines with J gene TRBJ2-5; TCRdb calls TRBD1, which cannot be checked without DNA. The germline V gene has CDR1 DFQATT and CDR2 SNEGSKA (reference sequence). The CDR3 consists of 14 residues. The CDR3 spells CSARVLAGTETQYF.

The CDR3 sequence is CSAEQGASRQPQHF. The chain joins TRBV20-1 to TRBJ1-5; TCRdb outputs TRBD1, but without DNA this stays unchecked. Germline-derived CDR1 and CDR2 are DFQATT and SNEGSKA (reference sequence). This CDR3 has 14 residues.

The chain joins TRBV18 to TRBJ2-7; absent DNA, TCRdb's TRBD1 call cannot be checked. Per the germline V gene, CDR1 is KGHSH and CDR2 is LQKENI. The CDR3 runs to 15 residues. The CDR3 loop is CASSRVRDRGNEQYF.

The V and J genes are TRBV7-8 and TRBJ1-3; no DNA is available, so the TRBD1 call from TCRdb remains unchecked. Germline V CDR1 and CDR2: SGHVS, FQNEAQ. This CDR3 contains 14 residues. The CDR3 sequence is CASSSRDVRNTIYF.

V usage is TRBV12-3 or TRBV12-4 and J usage is TRBJ1-5; TCRdb names TRBD1, which stays unverified in the absence of DNA. This CDR3 has 16 residues. The CDR3 is CASNSLGSGYNQPQHF.

This chain connects TRBV27 to TRBJ1-2; TCRdb indicates TRBD1, and absent DNA this call remains unverified. Germline-derived CDR1 and CDR2 are MNHEY and SMNVEV (reference sequence). This CDR3 spans 14 amino acids. The CDR3 loop reads CASSIGTGQFGYTF.

V usage is TRBV10-3 and J usage is TRBJ2-7; there is no DNA to check the TCRdb D call of TRBD1. The CDR3 runs to 14 residues. Germline V CDR1 and CDR2: ENHRY, SYGVKD. CDR3 protein: CAISLDRTVYEQYF.

This chain connects TRBV7-2 to TRBJ2-3; TCRdb lists TRBD1, though no DNA is available to test this call. The germline gives CDR1 SGHTA, CDR2 FQGNSA. The CDR3 spans 16 residues. This CDR3 reads CASSFSGSAPELPQYF.

The genes are TRBV6-5 and TRBJ1-1. Germline CDR1 MNHEY, CDR2 SVGAGI. There are 15 residues in the CDR3. The CDR3 here is CASSYSREMNTEAFF.

The chain joins TRBV12-3 or TRBV12-4 to TRBJ2-2; TCRdb's D gene call, TRBD2, goes unchecked for lack of DNA. This CDR3 is 15 amino acids long. This CDR3 reads CASSLRGGDTGELFF.

The genes are TRBV10-3 and TRBJ1-4; TCRdb's D gene call, TRBD1, goes unchecked for lack of DNA. This CDR3 is built from 13 residues. CDR1 and CDR2 from the germline V gene are ENHRY and SYGVKD. The CDR3 sequence is CATQGAGDEKLFF.

The rearrangement links TRBV6-5 to TRBJ2-6. The length of the CDR3 is 15 residues. CDR1 is MNHEY, CDR2 SVGAGI, per germline. The CDR3 spells CASSYSITGANVLTF.

The chain combines TRBV7-2 with TRBJ2-5; TCRdb's D gene call, TRBD2, goes unchecked for lack of DNA. Germline V gene sequence: CDR1 SGHTA, CDR2 FQGNSA. This CDR3 has 17 amino acids. CDR3 region: CASSKRGTSGGRETQYF.

The chain joins TRBV18 to TRBJ1-6; the TCRdb call, TRBD1, lacks DNA for checking. The CDR3 covers 12 residues. Germline lookup yields CDR1 KGHSH and CDR2 LQKENI. The CDR3 reads CASRTGNSPLHF.

The chain has TRBV7-8 and TRBJ1-1; the D call from TCRdb, TRBD1, cannot be confirmed without DNA. Germline CDR1 SGHVS, CDR2 FQNEAQ. The CDR3 extends over 16 amino acids. The CDR3: CASSLARDRMNTEAFF.

This sequence joins TRBV5-1 and TRBJ1-4; TCRdb's D call, TRBD1, is unchecked because there is no DNA. CDR1 and CDR2 (germline): SGHRS, YFSETQ. The CDR3 totals 15 residues. This chain's CDR3 is CASALTGGESEKLFF.

This chain joins TRBV19 and TRBJ2-2; lacking DNA, the TRBD1 call made by TCRdb goes unchecked. Germline lookup yields CDR1 LNHDA and CDR2 SQIVND (reference sequence). This CDR3 is built from 15 residues. The CDR3 loop is CATPPGQGVTGELFF.

This rearrangement joins TRBV5-6 to TRBJ1-4; the TCRdb D gene call, TRBD1, has no DNA to confirm it. CDR3 length: 14 amino acids. CDR1 is SGHDT, CDR2 YYEEEE, per germline. The CDR3 region is CASTSWLGVEKLFF.